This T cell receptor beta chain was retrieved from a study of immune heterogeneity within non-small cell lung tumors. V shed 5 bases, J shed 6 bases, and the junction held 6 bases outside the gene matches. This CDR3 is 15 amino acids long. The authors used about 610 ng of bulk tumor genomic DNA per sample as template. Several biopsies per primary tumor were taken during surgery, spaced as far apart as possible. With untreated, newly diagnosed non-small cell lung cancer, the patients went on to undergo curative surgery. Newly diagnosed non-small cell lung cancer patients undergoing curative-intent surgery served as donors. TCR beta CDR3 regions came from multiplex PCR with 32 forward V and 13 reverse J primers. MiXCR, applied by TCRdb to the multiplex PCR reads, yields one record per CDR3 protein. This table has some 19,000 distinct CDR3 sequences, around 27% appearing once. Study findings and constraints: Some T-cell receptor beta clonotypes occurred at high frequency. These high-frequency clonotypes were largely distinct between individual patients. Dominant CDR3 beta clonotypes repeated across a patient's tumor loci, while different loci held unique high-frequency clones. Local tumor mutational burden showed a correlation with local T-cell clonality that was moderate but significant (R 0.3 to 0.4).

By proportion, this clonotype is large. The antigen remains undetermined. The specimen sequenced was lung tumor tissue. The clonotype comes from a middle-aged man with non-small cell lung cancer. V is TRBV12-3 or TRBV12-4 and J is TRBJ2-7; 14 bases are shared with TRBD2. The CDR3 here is CASSQTSGGVSEQYF. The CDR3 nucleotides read TGTGCCAGCAGTCAGACTAGCGGGGGGGTGAGCGAGCAGTACTTC.